Listed here are 23 T cell receptor beta chains from one sample, sequenced in a study of OX40 agonist ivuxolimab in advanced cancers. Clones were sequenced by immunoSEQ multiplex PCR, and TCRdb holds only the in-frame ones, with some missing. Of about 36,000 clones in the sample, 88% were seen once. Source: CD4+ or CD8+ T cells sorted from blood, taken in a trial of the OX40 agonist ivuxolimab. These receptor sequences come from an adult with an advanced solid tumor such as melanoma, head and neck, liver or kidney cancer.

The sample holds one count of this clone. V and J are TRBV13 and TRBJ1-1; the D gene is possibly TRBD1 (6 bases). The CDR3 is made up of 15 amino acids. The V end was cut by 5 bases, the J end by 0 bases, with 13 bases between. Germline V gives CDR1 PRHDT, CDR2 FYEKMQ (reference sequence). For the CDR3, the DNA is TGTGCCAGCAGCCGGTGGACAGTCATGAACACTGAAGCTTTCTTT. Protein sequence: CASSRWTVMNTEAFF.

This clone has a single count. The gene calls are TRBV29-1 and TRBJ1-4; D possibly corresponds to TRBD1 (6 bases). CDR1 and CDR2 from the germline V gene are SQVTM and ANQGSEA. This CDR3 spans 15 amino acids. V was shortened by 3 bases and J by 7 bases, with 18 bases between the two germline ends. The CDR3 protein is CSVDVGGGSVEKLFF. In nucleotides, the CDR3 is TGCAGCGTTGATGTCGGGGGCGGATCGGTTGAAAAACTGTTTTTT.

The chain carries TRBV2 and TRBJ1-6; TRBD1 aligns across 9 bases. The germline CDR1 and CDR2 sequences are SNHLY and FYNNEI. The length of the CDR3 is 16 residues. Germline trimming cut 5 bases from V and 10 bases from J; bases unmatched to any gene: 12. DNA of the CDR3: TGTGCCAGCAGTCACCATCAGGGGACAGGGCGATCACCCCTCCACTTT. It codes for CASSHHQGTGRSPLHF.

This chain uses TRBV7-2 with TRBJ2-3; TRBD2 agrees at 10 bases. Germline CDR1 is SGHTA and CDR2 is FQGNSA. J was trimmed by 4 bases and V by 3 bases; bases with no gene match: 7. The CDR3 consists of 16 residues. CDR3 bases: TGTGCCAGCAGCTTGTTAGCGGGAGGCAGCGCAGATACGCAGTATTTT. Residues: CASSLLAGGSADTQYF.

The chain combines TRBV16 with TRBJ2-1, with 7 bases matching TRBD1. Germline V gene data show CDR1 as KGHSY and CDR2 as FQNENV. V dropped 3 bases and J dropped 10; count of bases not matched to a gene: 12. This CDR3 spans 15 amino acids. CDR3 protein: CASSHSPGGMREQFF. CDR3 coding DNA: TGTGCCAGCAGCCATTCGCCAGGGGGTATGCGGGAGCAGTTCTTC.

This clone was observed a few times. Germline is not matched at one junction end, which may reflect a read error. V is TRBV15 and J is TRBJ1-4; 7 bases agree with TRBD1. Germline loops: CDR1 LNHNV, CDR2 YYDKDF (reference sequence). There are 13 residues in the CDR3. Here the CDR3 reads CATSRDRGTAVWF. DNA of the CDR3: TGTGCCACCAGCAGAGATCGCGGGACAGCGGTATGGTTT. The variable domain in full, completed from reference TRBV15 and TRBJ1-4, reads DAMVIQNPRYQVTQFGKPVTLSCSQTLNHNVMYWYQQKSSQAPKLLFHYYDKDFNNEADTPDNFQSRRPNTSFCFLDIRSPGLGDTAMYLCATSRDRGTAVWFGSGTQLSVL.

This rearrangement joins TRBV6-5 to TRBJ1-1; TRBD1 matches at 11 bases. This CDR3 comprises 14 residues. CDR1 MNHEY and CDR2 SVGAGI come from the germline V gene. After removal of 4 bases from V and 5 bases from J, the junction contained 3 bases not matched to a gene. The DNA for the CDR3 is TGTGCCAGCAGTTTGGGACAGGGGGGAACTGAAGCTTTCTTT. Protein: CASSLGQGGTEAFF.

This sequence joins TRBV18 and TRBJ1-1; 9 bases match TRBD1. The CDR3 runs to 14 residues. CDR1 is KGHSH, CDR2 LQKENI, per germline. V lost 5 bases, J lost 4 bases, and 5 bases stayed unmatched. In DNA form, the CDR3 reads TGTGCCAGCTCAGTACAGGGGGCTGGCACTGAAGCTTTCTTT. It codes for CASSVQGAGTEAFF.

This rearrangement joins TRBV4-2 to TRBJ2-7; TRBD2 aligns across 9 bases. Germline CDR1 reads LGHNA; CDR2 reads YNFKEQ. V trimming: 4 bases; J trimming: 3 bases; junction bases outside the gene matches: 7. The CDR3 spans 15 residues. The CDR3 here is CASSPALAGIYEQYF. As DNA, the CDR3 is TGTGCCAGCAGCCCGGCTCTAGCGGGGATCTACGAGCAGTACTTC.

The rearrangement links TRBV5-1 to TRBJ2-2; D possibly corresponds to TRBD1 (5 bases). Deletions cut 4 bases from V and 5 bases from J, with 18 bases between. The CDR3 totals 16 residues. Germline CDR1 reads SGHRS; CDR2 reads YFSETQ. CDR3 protein: CASSPDIGVKTGELFF. CDR3 nucleotide sequence: TGCGCCAGCAGCCCTGACATAGGGGTGAAGACCGGGGAGCTGTTTTTT.

This CDR3 is CASRLSGEARTDTQYF. In DNA form, the CDR3 reads TGTGCCAGCAGACTTAGCGGGGAGGCCCGCACAGATACGCAGTATTTT. The rearrangement uses TRBV2 and TRBJ2-3, with 8 bases matching TRBD2. The junction had 9 bases not matched to a gene; V was cut back by 6 bases and J by 1 base. Germline V gene sequence: CDR1 SNHLY, CDR2 FYNNEI. This CDR3 contains 16 residues.

The V and J genes are TRBV9 and TRBJ2-3; the D is unclear. The V end lost 0 bases, the J end lost 5 bases, and 4 bases lay between the germline ends. This CDR3 has 12 amino acids. Germline V gives CDR1 SGDLS, CDR2 YYNGEE. This CDR3 reads CASSVGRDTQYF. In DNA, the CDR3 is TGTGCCAGCAGCGTAGGACGAGATACGCAGTATTTT. The full variable domain, rest sourced from reference TRBV9 and TRBJ2-3, is DSGVTQTPKHLITATGQRVTLRCSPRSGDLSVYWYQQSLDQGLQFLIQYYNGEERAKGNILERFSAQQFPDLHSELNLSSLELGDSALYFCASSVGRDTQYFGPGTRLTVL.

V gene TRBV18 combines with J gene TRBJ2-2; TRBD2 is a possible D gene (5 bases). Germline loops: CDR1 KGHSH, CDR2 LQKENI. This CDR3 is 16 amino acids long. The V end lost 2 bases, the J end lost 7 bases, and 17 bases lay between the germline ends. The CDR3 region is CASSPNPPVGSGELFF. CDR3 DNA sequence: TGTGCCAGCTCACCAAACCCTCCAGTTGGGAGCGGGGAGCTGTTTTTT.

This CDR3 is CASSLTGSNEQYF. The CDR3 DNA reads as TGTGCCAGCAGCTTAACGGGGTCCAACGAGCAGTACTTC. The rearrangement uses TRBV11-3 and TRBJ2-7; tentatively, D is TRBD2 (5 bases). Germline assignment: CDR1 SGHNT and CDR2 YENEEA. The CDR3 covers 13 residues. The V end lost 2 bases, the J end lost 5 bases, and 10 bases lay between the germline ends.

CDR3 region: CASSLSSTDTQYF. The CDR3 DNA reads TGTGCCAGCAGCTTATCTAGCACAGATACGCAGTATTTT. J is TRBJ2-3 and V is TRBV12-1; the listed D gene, TRBD2, was not tested against the DNA. TRBV12-1 is shown as a pseudogene. The CDR3 sequence is 13 residues long.

This chain uses TRBV7-2 with TRBJ2-2; D might be TRBD1 (5 bases). V lost 4 bases to trimming and J lost 5 bases, with 14 bases between them. The length of the CDR3 is 15 residues. CDR1 and CDR2 (germline): SGHTA, FQGNSA. CDR3 sequence (DNA): TGTGCCAGCAGCTCGACAGTCATTCCAACCGGGGAGCTGTTTTTT. Amino acids: CASSSTVIPTGELFF.

This clone was recorded only once. The CDR3 loop is CASRPGQTSNQPQHF. The CDR3 nucleotides are TGTGCCAGCAGACCTGGACAGACAAGCAATCAGCCCCAGCATTTT. The V and J genes are TRBV6-6 and TRBJ1-5; possibly TRBD1 for D (6 bases). Germline V CDR1 and CDR2: MNHNY, SVGAGI (reference sequence). The CDR3 is 15 amino acids. V was cut by 6 bases and J by 1 base, with 13 bases left in between.

The gene calls are TRBV5-5 and TRBJ1-4; D is undetermined. Trimming removed 1 base at V and 7 bases at J, with 14 bases between. The CDR3 is 15 amino acids. The germline V gene has CDR1 SGHKS and CDR2 YYEKEE (reference sequence). The CDR3 coding sequence is TGTGCCAGCAGCTTGCCGTCCGTGACACTTGAAAAACTGTTTTTT. Its protein is CASSLPSVTLEKLFF.

This chain connects TRBV7-2 to TRBJ2-7; 7 nucleotides line up with TRBD2. V trimming: 0 bases; J trimming: 4 bases; junction bases outside the gene matches: 6. CDR3 length: 15 amino acids. CDR1 is SGHTA and CDR2 is FQGNSA in the germline V gene. DNA for the CDR3: TGTGCCAGCAGCTTAGCGCCGGGACTAATGTACGAGCAGTACTTC. It codes for CASSLAPGLMYEQYF.

The V gene is TRBV27, the J gene TRBJ2-5; 9 positions match TRBD2. There are 15 residues in the CDR3. V lost 3 bases to trimming and J lost 5 bases; unmatched junction nucleotides: 7. CDR1 is MNHEY and CDR2 is SMNVEV in the germline V gene (reference sequence). The CDR3: CASSFWAGGLETQYF. The CDR3, as DNA: TGTGCCAGCAGTTTTTGGGCGGGGGGGCTCGAGACCCAGTACTTC.

The V call is TRBV7-2, the J call TRBJ2-1; D not resolved. There are 12 residues in the CDR3. The germline V gene encodes CDR1 SGHTA and CDR2 FQGNSA. Trimming pared 6 bases from V and 9 bases from J, leaving 12 bases between. The CDR3 sequence is CASRTLPGEQFF. The CDR3 DNA is TGTGCCAGCAGGACTCTCCCCGGTGAGCAGTTCTTC.

This chain links TRBV4-2 with TRBJ1-1; tentatively, D is TRBD1 (6 bases). V dropped 5 bases and J dropped 1 base, with 17 bases sitting between them. CDR1 and CDR2 from the germline V gene are LGHNA and YNFKEQ. The CDR3 contains 16 residues. CDR3 region: CASSKTGAKGNTEAFF. The CDR3 bases are TGTGCCAGCAGCAAAACGGGGGCGAAGGGGAACACTGAAGCTTTCTTT.

The J gene is TRBJ1-4, the V gene TRBV10-3, with unresolved D. The CDR3 loop spans 13 amino acids. V was pared by 6 bases and J by 2 bases, with 7 bases between. The germline CDR1 and CDR2 sequences are ENHRY and SYGVKD. The DNA for the CDR3 is TGTGCCATCAGAGATGTGACTAATGAAAAACTGTTTTTT. Translation: CAIRDVTNEKLFF.